This is a list of T cell receptor beta chains from one sample in a study of cytomegalovirus exposure and HLA in healthy donors. TCRdb's copy holds only in-frame clones and misses some; the assay was immunoSEQ multiplex PCR. Counted here are 130,000 or so clones, approximately 92% occurring once; the ten biggest clones make up more than 1%. Material for sequencing was PBMCs. Source of these receptors: a woman younger than 30 in good health and CMV-seronegative. Each CDR3 is given with its conserved first and last residue. Fields, in order: clone size, V gene, D gene, J gene, CDR3 protein, CDR3 DNA. A D gene is named only where the DNA matches it firmly. Size values are once, few and many counts, or a class for expanded clones, and some rows have none.

abundance: .
v_gene: TRBV2
d_gene: .
j_gene: TRBJ2-2
CDR3aa: CASSVAGELFF
CDR3nt: TGTGCCAGCAGTGTCGCCGGGGAGCTGTTTTTT

abundance: .
v_gene: TRBV2
d_gene: TRBD1
j_gene: TRBJ2-3
CDR3aa: CASSDQGAIDTQYF
CDR3nt: TGTGCCAGCAGTGATCAGGGGGCGATAGATACGCAGTATTTT

abundance: .
v_gene: TRBV5-5
d_gene: .
j_gene: TRBJ2-7
CDR3aa: CASSFFRDSYEQYF
CDR3nt: TGTGCCAGCAGCTTCTTTCGGGACTCCTACGAGCAGTACTTC

abundance: .
v_gene: TRBV5-1
d_gene: TRBD2
j_gene: TRBJ2-3
CDR3aa: CASSLSGVGTDTQYF
CDR3nt: TGCGCCAGCAGCTTGAGCGGGGTCGGCACAGATACGCAGTATTTT

abundance: .
v_gene: TRBV11-2
d_gene: .
j_gene: TRBJ1-3
CDR3aa: CASSLAYSEGFSGNTIYF
CDR3nt: TGTGCCAGCAGCCTAGCCTACTCGGAGGGATTCTCTGGAAACACCATATATTTT

abundance: .
v_gene: TRBV6-1
d_gene: .
j_gene: TRBJ2-5
CDR3aa: CASSVVSTQETQYF
CDR3nt: TGTGCCAGCAGTGTAGTCTCCACCCAAGAGACCCAGTACTTC

abundance: .
v_gene: TRBV6-6
d_gene: TRBD1
j_gene: TRBJ2-7
CDR3aa: CASSRQGKSYEQYF
CDR3nt: TGTGCCAGCAGCCGACAGGGAAAGTCTTACGAGCAGTACTTC

abundance: .
v_gene: TRBV27
d_gene: TRBD1
j_gene: TRBJ2-7
CDR3aa: CASSLGQGFNEQYF
CDR3nt: TGTGCCAGCAGCCTAGGACAGGGTTTTAACGAGCAGTACTTC

abundance: .
v_gene: TRBV7-9
d_gene: .
j_gene: TRBJ1-1
CDR3aa: CASSSGGTEAFF
CDR3nt: TGTGCCAGCAGCTCGGGGGGAACTGAAGCTTTCTTT

abundance: .
v_gene: TRBV6-5
d_gene: .
j_gene: TRBJ1-6
CDR3aa: CASSYSAGEGSPLHF
CDR3nt: TGTGCCAGCAGTTACTCCGCGGGGGAGGGTTCACCCCTCCACTTT

abundance: .
v_gene: TRBV9
d_gene: TRBD2
j_gene: TRBJ2-3
CDR3aa: CASSPSGLAGSDTQYF
CDR3nt: TGTGCCAGCAGCCCCTCGGGACTAGCGGGGTCAGATACGCAGTATTTT

abundance: .
v_gene: TRBV5-1
d_gene: .
j_gene: TRBJ1-1
CDR3aa: CASSGVGGKNTEAFF
CDR3nt: TGCGCCAGCAGCGGGGTAGGAGGGAAGAACACTGAAGCTTTCTTT

abundance: few
v_gene: TRBV2
d_gene: TRBD1
j_gene: TRBJ2-1
CDR3aa: CASTGQGNNEQFF
CDR3nt: TGTGCCAGCACGGGACAGGGGAACAATGAGCAGTTCTTC

abundance: .
v_gene: TRBV9
d_gene: TRBD2
j_gene: TRBJ2-7
CDR3aa: CASSVEGTGGFEQYF
CDR3nt: TGTGCCAGCAGCGTAGAGGGCACCGGGGGGTTCGAGCAGTACTTC

abundance: .
v_gene: TRBV6-6
d_gene: TRBD1
j_gene: TRBJ2-2
CDR3aa: CASSYPGTGGTGELFF
CDR3nt: TGTGCCAGCAGTTACCCGGGGACAGGGGGCACCGGGGAGCTGTTTTTT

abundance: .
v_gene: TRBV2
d_gene: TRBD1
j_gene: TRBJ1-1
CDR3aa: CASSSDRAGTEAFF
CDR3nt: TGTGCCAGCAGCTCAGACAGGGCCGGCACTGAAGCTTTCTTT